The subject of this entry is one T cell receptor (beta chain). The antigen this receptor binds is unknown. Qualities for individual bases were not recorded, and no much larger clone is one base off. This specimen comes from a study of shared clonotypes between healthy human individuals (dated by TCRdb to 2018 to 2020). Background on the whole study: The cohort included three men and a couple of women between 18 and 49 years of age. For each donor, three plates each were used for CD4 naive and CD4 memory, two plates were used for CD8 naive, and one plate was used for CD8 memory. The study deeply sequenced blood TCR repertoires of about 5 healthy adults to estimate repertoire size and the extent of clonotype sharing between individuals. To increase sequencing depth and limit assay-specific biases, different laboratories used diverse techniques to prepare libraries and sequence TCR repertoires. Leukapheresis yielded between about 0.8 and 9.5 billion PBMCs per donor.

Using the deep immunoSEQ assay, TCR CDR3 regions were amplified from genomic DNA by multiplex PCR. For each cell subset, the extracted genomic DNA was distributed evenly across all wells of several immunoSEQ 96-well plates, and each plate served as one replicate. For sorted subsets, approximately 210 ng of genomic DNA, equivalent to roughly 30,000 T cell genomes, went into each replicate PCR. Purified libraries were quantified with a Qubit 3.0 fluorometer, sized on a Bioanalyzer 2100, and re-quantified with the KAPA Library Quantification kit. A separate single-read 150-cycle Illumina NextSeq 550 flow cell was used to sequence each immunoSEQ 96-well plate. The paper's data handling went like this. Because the immunoSEQ output held only junctional sequences and lacked quality scores, the filtering could not match the filtering applied to full-length reads. Sequences were annotated with PyIR, a Python wrapper for IgBLAST v1.9, using IMGT germline references to assign V/J genes and CDR3. Reads were removed for weak V/J assignments (E-value above 1e-6), missing CDR3, stop codons, out-of-frame junctions, or ambiguous translated residues. V3J clonotypes were defined as sequences sharing an identical inferred V gene, J gene, and CDR3 amino acid sequence. Percentage overlap between repertoires was calculated by dividing the number of shared unique clonotypes by the size of the smaller repertoire. Richness of each repertoire was evaluated using RTK rarefaction, the Chao1 estimator, and Recon v2.1 estimates of unobserved clonotypes. For all TCRbeta clonotypes obtained by the gDNA method from a few donors, generation probabilities were computed with OLGA. TCRdb stores this immuneACCESS table with in-frame sequences only. Part of the clones is absent; in the studies checked, under half of the shortfall reflects unresolved V genes, and no reason is known for the rest. V and J calls and clone size are copied from that table; D and trimming were computed from the DNA. In this sample the table shows some 2,100,000 clones, about 94% of which occur a single time. Together, the top ten hold roughly 0.13% of the sample.

CDR3 length: 15 amino acids, cysteine to phenylalanine. Solely the CDR3 DNA is kept, with 45 bases framed from the first base. From a lookup of the germline V gene, CDR1 and CDR2 are MNHEY and SVGAGI. V ends up 6 bases short and J 7 bases short, with an unmatched junction base count of 8. What the authors observed across the whole study: Rarefaction of sorted-subset datasets indicated incomplete sequencing despite the large sequencing depth. Pairwise subsampling indicated that sequencing depth was expected to affect the degree of clonotype sharing among donors. Clonotypes shared by all four sorted-subset donors showed higher generation probabilities than non-shared clonotypes. Larger estimated clonotype richness was generally found for naive subsets than for memory subsets. The small number of donors limited the genetic and exposure-history diversity represented. Across a handful of donors, approximately 5% of naive CD4, approximately 3.6% of naive CD8, roughly 2.3% of memory CD4, and over 0.35% of memory CD8 clonotypes were shared. Sampling was restricted to blood, and TCR repertoires in tissues likely differ from the TCR repertoires found in blood.

The donors were healthy, HIV-negative adults with no recently reported acute infections or vaccinations. Every donor was a Caucasian adult living in Nashville, Tennessee, USA. CD4+ T cells were enriched through magnetic negative selection, after which naive cells were positively selected on CD45RA and the remaining negative fraction served as the memory subset. After blood collection by leukapheresis, PBMCs were isolated using Ficoll-Histopaque density gradient centrifugation and then cryopreserved in the vapor phase of liquid nitrogen. Analytical flow cytometry was used to check the purity and quantity of each magnetically sorted T cell population. Genomic DNA was isolated from each sorted fraction and quantified by UV absorbance on a Nanodrop 2000c.

The receptor was isolated from a man aged 18-30 years in good health. The chain employs TRBV6-5 and TRBJ2-7; 14 middle bases align to TRBD2. The source material was naive CD4+ T cells sorted from blood. This sample's cell subset or site label indicates: CD45RA+ positively selected. CDR3 reads: CASRQGLAGVWEQYF. The bases read TGTGCCAGCAGGCAGGGACTAGCGGGAGTGTGGGAGCAGTACTTC.